This is a list of T cell receptor beta chains from one sample in a study of T cell clones after liver transplantation. Clones were sequenced by immunoSEQ multiplex PCR, and TCRdb holds only the in-frame ones, with some missing. The sample has tens of thousands of clones; about 80% are singletons. This specimen was CD4+ T cells from blood, taken 12 months after liver transplant. The receptors derive from a human patient who received a liver transplant. Among the T cells, some may be from the graft donor. The CDR3 runs from the conserved cysteine through the conserved F or W. The D gene is left open where the match is weak. Some rows have no size entry. The others give once, few or many, or a class for an expanded clone.

d_call j_call clone_size v_call cdr3_aa cdr3_nt
NA TRBJ2-3 NA TRBV27 CASSPSTDTQYF TGTGCCAGCAGTCCCAGCACAGATACGCAGTATTTT
NA TRBJ2-3 NA TRBV5-4 CASSSSVVAADTQYF TGTGCCAGCAGCTCCTCGGTGGTAGCCGCAGATACGCAGTATTTT
NA TRBJ1-4 NA TRBV6-6 CASSYGVGGEKLFF TGTGCCAGCAGTTACGGGGTAGGGGGGGAAAAACTGTTTTTT
NA TRBJ1-1 NA TRBV11-3 CAPWGLDTEAFF TGTGCCCCCTGGGGCCTGGACACTGAAGCTTTCTTT
TRBD1 TRBJ1-2 NA TRBV4-1 CASSQEGTEVYGYTF TGCGCCAGCAGCCAAGAAGGGACAGAGGTCTATGGCTACACCTTC
NA TRBJ1-2 NA TRBV20-1 CSARDPTGYTF TGCAGTGCTAGAGACCCAACCGGCTACACCTTC
TRBD2 TRBJ2-1 NA TRBV5-4 CASSFGTSGSEEQFF TGTGCCAGCAGCTTCGGGACTAGCGGGAGTGAAGAGCAGTTCTTC
TRBD1 TRBJ1-4 NA TRBV14 CASSPRTGYNEKLFF TGTGCCAGCAGCCCTCGGACAGGCTATAATGAAAAACTGTTTTTT
NA TRBJ2-5 few TRBV7-8 CASSLGHGSQETQYF TGTGCCAGCAGCTTAGGGCACGGGTCACAAGAGACCCAGTACTTC
NA TRBJ1-5 NA TRBV6-5 CASSRTQGDQPQHF TGTGCCAGCAGTCGAACGCAGGGTGATCAGCCCCAGCATTTT
TRBD2 TRBJ2-1 NA TRBV30 CAWSVFSGRGSMFF TGTGCCTGGAGTGTATTCAGCGGGAGAGGTTCAATGTTCTTC
TRBD1 TRBJ1-1 NA TRBV9 CASSPMDRLIVAFF TGTGCCAGCAGCCCGATGGACAGGTTAATTGTCGCTTTCTTT
NA TRBJ2-2 few TRBV2 CASSENRDTGELFF TGTGCCAGCAGCGAGAACAGAGACACCGGGGAGCTGTTTTTT
TRBD2 TRBJ2-1 NA TRBV28 CASSSHSGSSYNEQFF TGTGCCAGCAGTTCACATAGCGGGAGTTCCTACAATGAGCAGTTCTTC
NA TRBJ2-4 NA TRBV7-2 CASSLEPGRAKNIQYF TGTGCCAGCAGCTTAGAGCCGGGAAGGGCCAAAAACATTCAGTACTTC
NA TRBJ1-2 once TRBV4-1 CASSRPTGSDPHGYTF TGCGCCAGCAGCCGTCCGACAGGTTCGGACCCCCATGGCTACACCTTC